This is a list of T cell receptor beta chains from one sample in a study of cytomegalovirus exposure and HLA in healthy donors. The method was immunoSEQ multiplex PCR; TCRdb's version includes in-frame clones alone and lacks a portion of them. The table shows 99,000 or so clones, with almost 80% occurring only once. The sequenced material came from PBMCs. These receptors were taken from a man aged 55 to 70 in good health and CMV-seropositive. CDR3s include the opening cysteine and the closing phenylalanine or tryptophan. The D gene is left open where the match is weak. For some rows the clone size is stated as once, few or many, or as a class when expanded; others skip it.

.,TRBD1,TRBV2,14,TRBJ1-4,CASRSGTGPEKLFF,TGTGCCAGCAGATCCGGGACAGGGCCTGAAAAACTGTTTTTT
.,TRBD1,TRBV6-1,14,TRBJ2-5,CASSATGGRQTQYF,TGTGCCAGCAGTGCGACAGGGGGCCGACAGACCCAGTACTTC
.,.,TRBV5-1,14,TRBJ2-3,CASSRFPSTDTQYF,TGCGCCAGCAGCCGGTTTCCTAGCACAGATACGCAGTATTTT
.,.,TRBV21-1,17,TRBJ2-2,CASSTRDRGPGTGELFF,TGTGCCAGCAGCACCCGGGACAGGGGACCTGGCACCGGGGAGCTGTTTTTT
.,TRBD1,TRBV5-1,14,TRBJ2-7,CASTPTGVNYEQYF,TGCGCCAGCACTCCGACAGGGGTGAACTACGAGCAGTACTTC
.,.,TRBV2,14,TRBJ2-5,CASFRGGTQETQYF,TGTGCCAGTTTTAGGGGGGGGACCCAAGAGACCCAGTACTTC
.,TRBD1,TRBV6-1,12,TRBJ1-2,CASKDRGHGYTF,TGTGCCAGCAAGGACAGGGGGCATGGCTACACCTTC
.,TRBD1,TRBV7-9,16,TRBJ1-5,CASSLGDRSSNQPQHF,TGTGCCAGCAGCTTAGGGGACAGAAGTAGCAATCAGCCCCAGCATTTT
.,.,TRBV5-1,14,TRBJ1-1,CASRAGEMNTEAFF,TGCGCCAGCAGGGCGGGAGAAATGAACACTGAAGCTTTCTTT
.,.,TRBV10-3,14,TRBJ2-5,CAISDRRDQETQYF,TGTGCCATCAGTGACCGGAGAGATCAAGAGACCCAGTACTTC
few,.,TRBV30,13,TRBJ1-3,CAWTGVAGNTIYF,TGTGCCTGGACAGGTGTAGCTGGAAACACCATATATTTT
few,.,TRBV4-3,16,TRBJ2-7,CASSQDSLQGVGEQYF,TGCGCCAGCAGCCAAGATTCATTACAGGGTGTCGGGGAGCAGTACTTC
.,.,TRBV7-6,14,TRBJ2-1,CASSLEASFDEQFF,TGTGCCAGCAGCTTAGAGGCTAGCTTCGATGAGCAGTTCTTC
.,.,TRBV27,14,TRBJ1-2,CASNLGPSGYGYTF,TGTGCCAGCAATCTTGGACCGTCGGGGTATGGCTACACCTTC
.,.,TRBV4-3,17,TRBJ2-1,CASSQDGAFSSYNEQFF,TGCGCCAGCAGCCAAGATGGGGCCTTCAGCTCCTACAATGAGCAGTTCTTC
.,TRBD1,TRBV5-1,15,TRBJ2-3,CASSLLGQETDTQYF,TGCGCCAGCAGCCTGCTGGGACAGGAGACAGATACGCAGTATTTT
once,TRBD2,TRBV7-3,15,TRBJ2-1,CASSISSGGNNEQFF,TGTGCCAGCAGCATATCTAGCGGGGGCAACAATGAGCAGTTCTTC
.,TRBD1,TRBV6-6,15,TRBJ2-6,CASKNRGSGANVLTF,TGTGCCAGCAAAAACAGGGGTTCGGGGGCCAACGTCCTGACTTTC
.,.,TRBV6-5,13,TRBJ1-1,CASSYKRNTEAFF,TGTGCCAGCAGTTACAAGAGGAACACTGAAGCTTTCTTT
.,TRBD1,TRBV6-6,13,TRBJ1-4,CATRTGPNEKLFF,TGTGCCACCCGGACAGGACCTAATGAAAAACTGTTTTTT